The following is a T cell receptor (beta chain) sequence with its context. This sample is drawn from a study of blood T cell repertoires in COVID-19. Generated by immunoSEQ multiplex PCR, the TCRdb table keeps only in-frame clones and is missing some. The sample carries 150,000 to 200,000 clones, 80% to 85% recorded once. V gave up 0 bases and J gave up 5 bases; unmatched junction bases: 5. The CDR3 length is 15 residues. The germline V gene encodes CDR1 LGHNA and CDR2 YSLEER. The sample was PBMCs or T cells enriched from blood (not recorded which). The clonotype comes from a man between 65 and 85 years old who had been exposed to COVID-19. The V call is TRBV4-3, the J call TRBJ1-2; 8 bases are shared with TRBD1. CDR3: CASSQDWTGSYGYTF. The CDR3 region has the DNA TGCGCCAGCAGCCAAGATTGGACAGGGTCGTATGGCTACACCTTC.